This T cell receptor (beta chain) was retrieved from a study of T cells after yellow fever vaccination. This clonotype was seen more than once but under ten times. Its target is unknown. TCRdb re-analysed the 5' RACE reads in MiXCR, keeping a single row per CDR3 protein. The data contain a few hundred thousand distinct CDR3 sequences, roughly 19% of them seen just once; the ten biggest clones take up over 11%. Findings and limits, study-wide: Repertoires sorted by FACS could include abundant clonotypes that are contaminants from the bulk population. Clonotypes appearing in both CD4 and CD8 compartments existed, and their share was small. The booster response re-showed most primary clones: around 97% CD4, about 89% CD8.

Looked up from germline, CDR1 is SGHTA and CDR2 is FQGNSA. Germline trimming cut 6 bases from V and 7 bases from J; bases unmatched to any gene: 6. This CDR3 region has 13 residues. The TCR originated in a man aged 25-40 years who received the YFV17D yellow fever vaccine. This sequence joins TRBV7-2 and TRBJ1-5, with 7 bases fitting TRBD1. Material: PBMCs, obtained 15 days after the yellow fever booster vaccination. The CDR3 protein is CASRDEGAQPQHF. In nucleotides, the CDR3 is TGTGCCAGCAGAGACGAGGGGGCGCAGCCCCAGCATTTT.